This is a list of T cell receptor beta chains from one sample in a study of post-analysis software for immune sequencing data. TCRdb reprocessed the PCR reads with MiXCR, giving one entry per CDR3 protein. The table includes hundreds of thousands of distinct CDR3 sequences, roughly a third detected once. Material for sequencing was blood. Receptor source: a girl between 10 and 17 years old with multiple sclerosis. Both conserved end residues are part of each CDR3. D genes are given only for firm matches. Size is stated for part of the rows, as once, few or many counts, or as a class when the clone is expanded.

>NA|TRBJ2-6|TRBD2|TRBV3-1
TGTGCCAGCAGCCGGGACTACTCTGGGGCCAACGTCCTGACTTTC
CASSRDYSGANVLTF
>NA|TRBJ1-4|TRBD1|TRBV7-9
TGTGCCAGCAGCCGTGGCTCAGGGGGCGAGGCGACTAATGAAAAACTGTTTTTT
CASSRGSGGEATNEKLFF
>few|TRBJ2-2|NA|TRBV5-1
TGCGCCAGCAGCTTGGTAGACCCGAACACCGGGGAGCTGTTTTTT
CASSLVDPNTGELFF
>NA|TRBJ2-4|NA|TRBV12-3/TRBV12-4
TGTGCCAGCAGTGCGTACCAGGGCAATCAGCCCCAGTACTTC
CASSAYQGNQPQYF
>many|TRBJ1-1|NA|TRBV19
TGTGCCAGTAGCCCAAATGGGTTGAACACTGAAGCTTTCTTT
CASSPNGLNTEAFF
>NA|TRBJ1-2|TRBD1|TRBV7-9
TGTGCCAGCAGCTTTCTCCCGGGACAGGGTCCTATGGACTACACCTTC
CASSFLPGQGPMDYTF
>NA|TRBJ1-5|NA|TRBV6-6
TGTGCCAGCAGTTATCCCGGGACAAGAAATCAGCCCCAGCATTTT
CASSYPGTRNQPQHF
>NA|TRBJ2-3|TRBD2|TRBV20-1
TGCAGTGCGGTTAGCGGGGGGGCTGGAGATACGCAGTATTTT
CSAVSGGAGDTQYF
>NA|TRBJ1-2|NA|TRBV19
TGTGCCAGTAGTATAGCAGGGTCCAACTATGGCTACACCTTC
CASSIAGSNYGYTF
>few|TRBJ1-4|NA|TRBV6-2/TRBV6-3
TGTGCCAGCAGGAAAGGGTCGTCTGAAAAACTGTTTTTT
CASRKGSSEKLFF
>NA|TRBJ2-7|TRBD2|TRBV2
TGTGCCAGCAGTGAAGGGATGAATGGCGGGGGGCTTACCTACGAGCAGTACTTC
CASSEGMNGGGLTYEQYF
>many|TRBJ2-5|TRBD2|TRBV11-1
TGTGCCAGCAGCTTGGGCCCCAGGTCAACTAGCGGGAGAGGAGAGACCCAGTACTTC
CASSLGPRSTSGRGETQYF
>NA|TRBJ2-1|TRBD2|TRBV20-1
TGCAGTGCTCTAGCGGTGAGCTCCTACAATGAGCAGTTCTTC
CSALAVSSYNEQFF
>NA|TRBJ2-2|NA|TRBV5-1
TGCGCCAGCAGCTTGCAACACATGAACACCGGGGAGCTGTTTTTT
CASSLQHMNTGELFF
>many|TRBJ2-1|TRBD2|TRBV20-1
TGCAGTGCTAGAAGACTAGCGAGCTCCTACAATGAGCAGTTCTTC
CSARRLASSYNEQFF
>NA|TRBJ2-1|NA|TRBV6-6
TGTGCCAGCAGTTATATTTACAGGGAACCTTACAATGAGCAGTTCTTC
CASSYIYREPYNEQFF
>many|TRBJ2-3|NA|TRBV9
TGTGCCAGCAGCGTCCGCCCGTCGAGTGGTAAAGATACGCAGTATTTT
CASSVRPSSGKDTQYF
>NA|TRBJ2-1|TRBD2|TRBV20-1
TGCAGTGCTAGAGATTGGGCTAGCGGGAGTAATGAGCAGTTCTTC
CSARDWASGSNEQFF
>NA|TRBJ2-7|NA|TRBV20-1
TGCAGTGCTAGGCCCCCAGCGGGTCCTTCCTACAATGAGCAGTACTTC
CSARPPAGPSYNEQYF
>NA|TRBJ2-3|NA|TRBV7-9
TGTGCCAGCAGGCGTACTAGGGGGACTACGATCACAGATACGCAGTATTTT
CASRRTRGTTITDTQYF
>many|TRBJ2-3|NA|TRBV11-2
TGTGCCAGCAGCTGGACGGGCGATAGCACAGATACGCAGTATTTT
CASSWTGDSTDTQYF
>many|TRBJ2-3|NA|TRBV20-1
TGCAGTGCTAGAGATATGGGCACAGAAAGCACAGATACGCAGTATTTT
CSARDMGTESTDTQYF
>many|TRBJ2-1|TRBD2|TRBV9
TGTGCCAGCAGCGTAGCGAGACTAGCGGGAGGGCCCGATGAGCAGTTCTTC
CASSVARLAGGPDEQFF
>NA|TRBJ1-1|NA|TRBV27
TGTGCCAGCAGTTTTGCTTCGAGCACTGAAGCTTTCTTT
CASSFASSTEAFF
>many|TRBJ2-1|NA|TRBV29-1
TGCAGCGTTCAGGGGCGTTCCTACAATGAGCAGTTCTTC
CSVQGRSYNEQFF
>NA|TRBJ2-2|TRBD2|TRBV3-1
TGTGCCAGCAGCCAAGAACTAGCGGGAGCTGGGGAGCTGTTTTTT
CASSQELAGAGELFF
>NA|TRBJ2-1|NA|TRBV20-1
TGCAGTGCTAGAATTCTAGCAGGCAATGAGCAGTTCTTC
CSARILAGNEQFF
>NA|TRBJ1-1|TRBD1|TRBV5-1
TGCGCCAGCAGCTCAACCGGGACAGGGGTCGAAGCTTTCTTT
CASSSTGTGVEAFF
>NA|TRBJ2-7|NA|TRBV10-3
TGTGCCGTCTCTCTGGGGGGAGAGCAGTACTTC
CAVSLGGEQYF
>NA|TRBJ2-5|TRBD2|TRBV10-3
TGTGCCATCAGTAGGACTAGCGACGAGACCCAGTACTTC
CAISRTSDETQYF
>many|TRBJ2-1|TRBD2|TRBV20-1
TGCAGTGCGAGACCGGGACTAGCGGGGGGAGACTACAATGAGCAGTTCTTC
CSARPGLAGGDYNEQFF
>once|TRBJ2-3|TRBD1|TRBV15
TGTGCCACCAGCAGCGTACAGGGGGCTGGCACAGATACGCAGTATTTT
CATSSVQGAGTDTQYF
>NA|TRBJ2-2|NA|TRBV15
TGTGCCGCCAGCAGGCAGGGGTCCGGGGAGCTGTTTTTT
CAASRQGSGELFF
>NA|TRBJ2-3|NA|TRBV7-8
TGTGCCAGCACCAGCTGGCGGGACTTCGAAGATACGCAGTATTTT
CASTSWRDFEDTQYF
>many|TRBJ2-6|TRBD2|TRBV29-1
TGCAGCGTCCGCCTCGGACTAGCGGCAGAGGCTGGGGCCAACGTCCTGACTTTC
CSVRLGLAAEAGANVLTF
>NA|TRBJ2-3|TRBD2|TRBV19
TGTGCCAGTAGGGGTAAAGGGACTAGCGGCCGCAGGGGGGATACGCAGTATTTT
CASRGKGTSGRRGDTQYF
>many|TRBJ2-1|NA|TRBV19
TGTGCCAGTTCCCGACTCGGGGGCGCGAGGAATGAGCAGTTCTTC
CASSRLGGARNEQFF
>NA|TRBJ1-1|NA|TRBV25-1
TGTGCCAGCAGTGATCTTGACTCCTATGGAGCTTTCTTT
CASSDLDSYGAFF
>few|TRBJ2-7|NA|TRBV29-1
TGCAGCGTTGGGGCCGGGACGCCTTCCTACGAGCAGTACTTC
CSVGAGTPSYEQYF
>many|TRBJ1-2|NA|TRBV6-4
TGTGCCAGCAGTGACTCGACCCACGGCTACACCTTC
CASSDSTHGYTF
>NA|TRBJ1-2|NA|TRBV20-1
TGCAGTGCTCAAGGGGGGATCGGAGGCTACACCTTC
CSAQGGIGGYTF
>few|TRBJ2-2|NA|TRBV20-1
TGCAGTGCTAGAGATTATGGCAGTTCGAACACCGGGGAGCTGTTTTTT
CSARDYGSSNTGELFF
>few|TRBJ2-5|NA|TRBV29-1
TGCAGCGTTGAGTCCAGCGTCCAAGAGACCCAGTACTTC
CSVESSVQETQYF
>few|TRBJ2-7|NA|TRBV18
TGTGCCAGCTCCCCGGTTGGGTTACGCGAGCAGTACTTC
CASSPVGLREQYF